A single sample gave rise to the 28 T cell receptor gamma chains below, sequenced in a study of gamma-delta T cells after stem cell transplantation (dated by TCRdb to the mid-2010s). The library was made by RT-PCR. TCRdb names Illumina MiSeq as the instrument used. TCRdb processed the public reads again with the CATT caller, after which rows with matching DNA were combined. In this sample the table shows about 1,200 gamma-chain clones, 86% of which occur a single time. The ten most abundant clones make up around 7.3% of the sample. The source material was gamma-delta T cells. These receptors all come from a human donor. It is not recorded whose cells these are; they may come from a transplant donor.

The chain uses TRGV2 and TRGJ1 or TRGJ2. No J gene was available from TCRdb, and it was assigned here by a germline match of the DNA. Trimming removed 0 bases from V and 0 bases from J; junction bases left unmatched: 2. The length of the CDR3 is 14 residues. The germline V gene has CDR1 EGSNGY and CDR2 YDSYNSKV. The CDR3 is CATWDGLNYYKKLF. In DNA form, the CDR3 reads TGTGCCACCTGGGACGGGCTGAATTATTATAAGAAACTCTTT.

The chain carries TRGV3 and TRGJ1 or TRGJ2. TCRdb leaves out the J gene; it was filled in here by matching the DNA to germline. V lost 3 bases and J lost 3; bases outside the gene matches: 8. This CDR3 has 14 residues. Germline V gives CDR1 VTNTFY, CDR2 YDVSTARD (reference sequence). CDR3 sequence reads: CATWDPTAYYKKLF. The CDR3 DNA is TGTGCCACCTGGGACCCTACTGCTTATTATAAGAAACTCTTT.

This clone was seen only once. The chain employs TRGV9 and TRGJ1 or TRGJ2. The J gene was missing in TCRdb and was found by matching the end of the DNA to germline. CDR3 length equals 14 residues. V lost 4 bases to trimming and J lost 4 bases; unmatched junction nucleotides: 10. The germline V gene has CDR1 GITISATS and CDR2 ISYDGTV (reference sequence). The CDR3, as DNA: TGTGCCTTGTGGGACCCTAACCGATATTATAAGAAACTCTTT. Its protein is CALWDPNRYYKKLF.

This clone was picked up one time. No V segment was called; the J segment is TRGJ1 or TRGJ2. This CDR3 has 13 amino acids. CDR3 region: CATWDRNYYKKLF. DNA for the CDR3: TGTGCCACCTGGGATAGGAATTATTATAAGAAACTCTTT.

This clone occurred once. The V and J genes are TRGV2 and TRGJ1 or TRGJ2. No J segment appears in TCRdb, so it was assigned here by matching the sequence to germline. The germline gives CDR1 EGSNGY, CDR2 YDSYNSKV. The CDR3 totals 13 residues. The J segment lost 3 bases and the V segment lost 3 bases, leaving 5 bases of the junction unmatched. CDR3 protein: CATWDRVYYKKLF. The CDR3 nucleotides read TGTGCCACCTGGGACCGAGTTTATTATAAGAAACTCTTT.

The chain combines TRGV3 with TRGJ1 or TRGJ2. The J gene, not given by TCRdb, was assigned here from a germline match of the nucleotide sequence. CDR1 is VTNTFY, CDR2 YDVSTARD, per germline (reference sequence). CDR3 length: 9 amino acids. V lost 3 bases and J lost 12; bases outside the gene matches: 2. The CDR3 sequence: CATWDGKLF. In DNA form, the CDR3 reads TGTGCCACCTGGGACGGGAAACTCTTT.

The chain carries TRGV5 and TRGJ1 or TRGJ2. The J gene is absent in TCRdb and was assigned here via DNA matching to germline. Per the germline V gene, CDR1 is VINAFY and CDR2 is YDVSNSKD. The CDR3 totals 11 residues. With V trimmed by 0 bases and J by 11 bases, 4 bases remained unmatched. The CDR3 sequence is CATWDRPEKLF. The CDR3 DNA follows: TGTGCCACCTGGGACAGGCCGGAGAAACTCTTT.

This clone was detected once. This chain links TRGV4 with TRGJ1 or TRGJ2. TCRdb records no J gene; here it was assigned by comparing the DNA to germline. The CDR3 has 12 residues. CDR1 is EGSTGY, CDR2 YDSYTSSV, per germline. J was trimmed by 9 bases and V by 0 bases; bases with no gene match: 5. The DNA for the CDR3 is TGTGCCACCTGGGATGGGCCCGGTAAGAAACTCTTT. This gives the protein CATWDGPGKKLF.

For the CDR3, the DNA is TGTGCCTTGTGGGAGGTGCGGGGTTATAAGAAACTCTTT. Translating it yields CALWEVRGYKKLF. The chain links TRGV9 to TRGJ1 or TRGJ2. The J gene is not listed in TCRdb, so it was assigned here from a DNA match to germline. Germline V gene data show CDR1 as GITISATS and CDR2 as ISYDGTV (reference sequence). The CDR3 runs 13 residues. Germline trimming cut 0 bases from V and 6 bases from J; bases unmatched to any gene: 5.

This chain uses TRGV2 with TRGJ1 or TRGJ2. Assignment of the J gene here rests on matching the DNA to germline, because TCRdb gives none. V dropped 6 bases and J dropped 6; count of bases not matched to a gene: 5. Looked up from germline, CDR1 is EGSNGY and CDR2 is YDSYNSKV. This CDR3 contains 11 residues. CDR3 in DNA: TGTGCCACCTGGACCGCTTATAAGAAACTCTTT. Translation: CATWTAYKKLF.

A word on this clone: Other DNA sequences in the sample encode the same CDR3. The rearrangement links TRGV9 to TRGJ1 or TRGJ2. As TCRdb names no J gene, one was assigned here on the basis of a DNA match to germline. The CDR3 is 13 residues long. The V segment lost 3 bases and the J segment 1 base; nucleotides outside the gene matches: 3. Looked up from germline, CDR1 is GITISATS and CDR2 is ISYDGTV (reference sequence). The CDR3 here is CALWEPNYYKKLF. Written as DNA, the CDR3 is TGTGCCTTGTGGGAGCCTAATTATTATAAGAAACTCTTT.

The chain recombines TRGV9 with TRGJ1 or TRGJ2. In the absence of a J gene in TCRdb, the DNA was matched to germline to assign it here. The CDR3 spans 14 residues. The germline gives CDR1 GITISATS, CDR2 ISYDGTV (reference sequence). V dropped 0 bases and J dropped 4; count of bases not matched to a gene: 6. For the CDR3, the DNA is TGTGCCTTGTGGGAGGTGCGTAGATATTATAAGAAACTCTTT. Encoded protein: CALWEVRRYYKKLF.

The rearrangement links TRGV4 to TRGJP2. No J gene is reported in TCRdb; it was inferred here by comparing the DNA with germline. Losses at the gene ends were 0 bases for V and 3 bases for J; bases not matched to a gene: 4. The CDR3 sequence is 15 residues long. Germline V gives CDR1 EGSTGY, CDR2 YDSYTSSV. The CDR3 DNA follows: TGTGCCACCTGGGATGGGCCGGGTAGTGATTGGATCAAGACGTTT. Its translation is CATWDGPGSDWIKTF.

Note on this clone: Other DNA sequences in the sample encode the same CDR3. V usage is TRGV4 and J usage is TRGJ1 or TRGJ2. The J gene, missing from TCRdb, was assigned here through DNA to germline matching. J lost 3 bases, V lost 0 bases, and 5 bases had no gene match. The germline gives CDR1 EGSTGY, CDR2 YDSYTSSV. The CDR3 has 14 amino acids. CDR3 nucleotide sequence: TGTGCCACCTGGGATGGGCGGGGTTATTATAAGAAACTCTTT. It translates to CATWDGRGYYKKLF.

The chain links TRGV4 to TRGJ1 or TRGJ2. TCRdb carries no J gene annotation; the J gene was assigned here by matching the DNA with germline. Per the germline V gene, CDR1 is EGSTGY and CDR2 is YDSYTSSV. This CDR3 is built from 14 residues. After removal of 4 bases from V and 8 bases from J, the junction contained 14 bases not matched to a gene. CDR3 residues: CATWDGPQGHKKLF. The CDR3 DNA reads as TGTGCCACCTGGGACGGTCCCCAGGGGCATAAGAAACTCTTT.

The chain couples TRGV2 to TRGJ1 or TRGJ2. Matching the DNA to germline supplied the J gene, which TCRdb does not give. With 0 bases clipped from V and 2 bases from J, the junction kept 4 bases outside the gene matches. Germline V gene lookup returns CDR1 EGSNGY and CDR2 YDSYNSKV. The CDR3 has 14 amino acids. The CDR3 nucleotides read TGTGCCACCTGGGACGGGCTTTATTATTATAAGAAACTCTTT. This gives the protein CATWDGLYYYKKLF.

In the case of this clone: The junction shows a germline mismatch at one end, possibly a read error. The chain carries TRGV2 and TRGJ1 or TRGJ2. Since TCRdb gives no J gene, matching the DNA to germline was used here to assign it. CDR1 is EGSNGY and CDR2 is YDSYNSKV in the germline V gene. This CDR3 comprises 14 residues. The CDR3 loop is CATWDGRNFYKKLF. The CDR3, as DNA: TGTGCCACCTGGGACGGGCGGAATTTTTATAAGAAACTCTTT.

This chain uses TRGV2 with TRGJ1 or TRGJ2. Because TCRdb records no J gene, it was assigned here through a match of the DNA to germline. V was clipped by 1 base and J by 3 bases; unmatched bases: 9. The germline V gene encodes CDR1 EGSNGY and CDR2 YDSYNSKV. The CDR3 contains 15 residues. CDR3 loop: CATWDGGGSYYKKLF. In nucleotides, the CDR3 is TGTGCCACCTGGGACGGTGGGGGTTCTTATTATAAGAAACTCTTT.

This chain uses TRGV4 with TRGJ1 or TRGJ2. The J gene, missing from TCRdb, was assigned here through DNA to germline matching. The J segment lost 10 bases and the V segment lost 6 bases, leaving 9 bases of the junction unmatched. Per the germline V gene, CDR1 is EGSTGY and CDR2 is YDSYTSSV. This CDR3 contains 11 residues. As DNA, the CDR3 is TGTGCCACCTGGCCCCTTGAGAAGAAACTCTTT. Amino acids: CATWPLEKKLF.

There is no V gene call, and the J gene is TRGJ1 or TRGJ2. This CDR3 spans 12 amino acids. CDR3 sequence: CALWESYYKKLF. In DNA, the CDR3 is TGTGCCTTGTGGGAGAGTTATTATAAGAAACTCTTT.

V and J are TRGV9 and TRGJ1 or TRGJ2. TCRdb records no J gene; here it was assigned by comparing the DNA to germline. CDR1 and CDR2 from the germline V gene are GITISATS and ISYDGTV (reference sequence). Losses at the gene ends were 2 bases for V and 10 bases for J; bases not matched to a gene: 14. This CDR3 region has 14 residues. The CDR3 reads CALWEGITFRKKLF. The CDR3 DNA is TGTGCCTTGTGGGAGGGGATAACTTTTCGGAAGAAACTCTTT.

This chain connects TRGV9 to TRGJ1 or TRGJ2. TCRdb offers no J gene call, so here the DNA was matched to germline to obtain one. The CDR3 length is 13 residues. Germline values: CDR1 GITISATS, CDR2 ISYDGTV (reference sequence). V was clipped by 1 base and J by 4 bases; unmatched bases: 4. CDR3 sequence: CALWEVDYYKKLF. Here the CDR3 DNA reads TGTGCCTTGTGGGAGGTTGACTATTATAAGAAACTCTTT.

The rearrangement joins TRGV8 to TRGJP2. Since TCRdb gives no J gene, matching the DNA to germline was used here to assign it. Germline trimming cut 0 bases from V and 4 bases from J; bases unmatched to any gene: 2. This CDR3 contains 14 residues. Germline CDR1 and CDR2: VENAVY and YDSYNSRV. CDR3 DNA: TGTGCCACCTGGGATAGGATTAGTGATTGGATCAAGACGTTT. As protein: CATWDRISDWIKTF.

J is TRGJ1 or TRGJ2 and V is TRGV3. In the absence of a J gene in TCRdb, the DNA was matched to germline to assign it here. V was pared by 2 bases and J by 9 bases, with 4 bases of the junction left unmatched. The CDR3 runs 11 residues. From germline, CDR1 is VTNTFY and CDR2 YDVSTARD (reference sequence). The CDR3 nucleotides read TGTGCCACCTGGGACACTCTTAAGAAACTCTTT. It codes for CATWDTLKKLF.

The chain employs TRGV2 and TRGJ1 or TRGJ2. No J gene was available from TCRdb, and it was assigned here by a germline match of the DNA. This CDR3 spans 14 amino acids. The junction had 6 bases not matched to a gene; V was cut back by 4 bases and J by 0 bases. The germline gives CDR1 EGSNGY, CDR2 YDSYNSKV. The CDR3 reads CATWEVRNYYKKLF. The DNA for the CDR3 is TGTGCCACCTGGGAAGTTCGGAATTATTATAAGAAACTCTTT.

The rearrangement links TRGV3 to TRGJ1 or TRGJ2. TCRdb is silent on the J gene; assignment here came from matching the DNA to germline. Germline assignment: CDR1 VTNTFY and CDR2 YDVSTARD (reference sequence). Trimming at V came to 4 bases and at J to 3 bases, leaving 3 bases not matched to a gene. The CDR3 runs 12 residues. The CDR3 sequence is CATWDPYYKKLF. As DNA, the CDR3 is TGTGCCACCTGGGATCCTTATTATAAGAAACTCTTT.

This chain uses TRGV4 with TRGJ1 or TRGJ2. TCRdb carries no J gene annotation; the J gene was assigned here by matching the DNA with germline. J gave up 8 bases and V 4 bases, and 11 bases lay outside the gene matches. The CDR3 spans 13 residues. Germline CDR1 is EGSTGY and CDR2 is YDSYTSSV. This CDR3 reads CATWDGGVDKKLF. Here the CDR3 DNA reads TGTGCCACCTGGGACGGCGGGGTGGATAAGAAACTCTTT.

CDR3 DNA: TGTGCCACCTGGGATGGGCGAAGGAAACTCTTT. Its protein is CATWDGRRKLF. V gene TRGV4 combines with J gene TRGJ1 or TRGJ2. As TCRdb names no J gene, one was assigned here on the basis of a DNA match to germline. With V trimmed by 0 bases and J by 12 bases, 5 bases remained unmatched. Germline V CDR1 and CDR2: EGSTGY, YDSYTSSV. The CDR3 runs 11 residues.